Listed below are T cell receptor beta chains from one sample, sequenced in a study of response to subunit inactivated influenza vaccine. Using its own MiXCR run on the RT-PCR reads, TCRdb lists one record per CDR3 protein. The sample yields about 700,000 distinct CDR3 sequences, approximately 14% seen once. The sample in question was PBMCs from blood, obtained approximately 15 days before vaccination. These receptors were taken from a middle-aged man who received an inactivated influenza vaccine. CDR3s include the opening cysteine and the closing phenylalanine or tryptophan. D genes are given only for firm matches. Size is omitted from some rows. Given values are once, few, many or a class for expanded clones.

cdr3_aa | cdr3_nt | j_call | v_call | clone_size | d_call
CASSLSGTSGGADEQFF | TGTGCCAGCAGCCTCTCGGGGACTAGCGGGGGGGCTGATGAGCAGTTCTTC | TRBJ2-1 | TRBV14 | NA | TRBD2
CASSKRGDLNYGYTF | TGTGCCAGCAGCAAAAGGGGGGACTTAAACTATGGCTACACCTTC | TRBJ1-2 | TRBV21-1 | NA | NA
CASSPRENYYEQYF | TGTGCCAGCTCACCCCGAGAGAATTACTACGAGCAGTACTTC | TRBJ2-7 | TRBV18 | few | NA
CAITQGQEGNTIYF | TGTGCCATCACCCAAGGACAGGAAGGAAACACCATATATTTT | TRBJ1-3 | TRBV10-3 | NA | TRBD1
CSANSGISSYNEQFF | TGCAGTGCTAACTCAGGGATAAGCTCCTACAATGAGCAGTTCTTC | TRBJ2-1 | TRBV20-1 | NA | NA
CATSDPRTHLAGANVLTF | TGTGCCACCAGTGATCCGAGGACCCATCTTGCCGGGGCCAACGTCCTGACTTTC | TRBJ2-6 | TRBV24-1 | NA | NA
CSAKPTGTGPEQFF | TGCAGTGCGAAGCCCACGGGGACAGGGCCCGAGCAGTTCTTC | TRBJ2-1 | TRBV20-1 | NA | TRBD1
CASSFRLDRGITGELFF | TGCGCCAGCAGCTTCCGACTCGACAGGGGAATCACCGGGGAGCTGTTTTTT | TRBJ2-2 | TRBV5-1 | NA | TRBD1
CSARDRRRGLSLYEQFF | TGCAGTGCTAGAGATCGGCGGCGGGGACTCAGTCTCTATGAGCAGTTCTTC | TRBJ2-1 | TRBV20-1 | few | NA
CASSLATFPTGELFF | TGCGCCAGCAGCTTGGCGACATTCCCCACCGGGGAGCTGTTTTTT | TRBJ2-2 | TRBV5-1 | many | NA
CSAREDETQYF | TGCAGTGCTAGAGAGGATGAGACCCAGTACTTC | TRBJ2-5 | TRBV20-1 | few | NA
CASKFNRLNRDSSYNEQFF | TGTGCCAGCAAATTTAACCGACTAAACCGGGACAGCTCCTACAATGAGCAGTTCTTC | TRBJ2-1 | TRBV28 | few | TRBD1
CASSYTLETQYF | TGTGCCAGCAGTTACACCCTAGAGACCCAGTACTTC | TRBJ2-5 | TRBV6-6 | NA | NA
CSATTTTNYGYTF | TGCAGCGCTACCACGACAACTAACTATGGCTACACCTTC | TRBJ1-2 | TRBV29-1 | NA | NA
CASSSRQGRYEQYF | TGTGCCAGCAGCTCCCGACAGGGTCGCTACGAGCAGTACTTC | TRBJ2-7 | TRBV7-9 | few | TRBD1
CASTRDTDSGNTIYF | TGTGCCAGCACAAGGGACACCGACTCTGGAAACACCATATATTTT | TRBJ1-3 | TRBV6-2/TRBV6-3 | few | NA
CSAQRTTDTQYF | TGCAGTGCTCAAAGGACCACAGATACGCAGTATTTT | TRBJ2-3 | TRBV20-1 | few | NA
CASSLGSDTVNEKLFF | TGTGCCAGCAGCTTAGGTTCAGATACCGTCAATGAAAAACTGTTTTTT | TRBJ1-4 | TRBV7-9 | NA | NA
CASSSSGTGIRTSNYEQFF | TGCGCCAGCAGCTCGTCCGGGACAGGGATTAGGACTAGCAATTATGAGCAGTTCTTC | TRBJ2-1 | TRBV5-1 | many | NA
CASSYSSPLAGNEDEQFF | TGTGCCAGCAGTTACAGTTCACCCCTAGCGGGGAACGAGGATGAGCAGTTCTTC | TRBJ2-1 | TRBV6-2/TRBV6-3 | NA | TRBD2
CASSLAGYTDTQYF | TGCGCCAGCAGCTTGGCAGGATACACAGATACGCAGTATTTT | TRBJ2-3 | TRBV5-1 | many | NA
CASSFAGKETQYF | TGTGCCAGCAGTTTTGCAGGGAAAGAGACCCAGTACTTC | TRBJ2-5 | TRBV12-3/TRBV12-4 | NA | NA